Shown below are 28 T cell receptor beta chains from a single sample sequenced in a study of spatial heterogeneity in lung cancer. Described time point: sample taken at primary tumor resection. Unsorted whole RNA samples from tumor, nontumor lung or frozen PBMC were sequenced. MiXCR, applied by TCRdb to the 5' RACE reads, yields one record per CDR3 protein. In the table there are roughly 860 distinct CDR3 sequences, around 13% of which are singletons. The sample was PBMCs, taken at surgery. These TCRs come from a male donor with early-stage non-small cell lung cancer.

This clonotype was observed many times. For a library built for alpha chains, this beta chain is a stray read; little rests on its size. This chain connects TRBV7-8 to TRBJ2-7, with 10 nucleotides matching TRBD1. Germline V CDR1 and CDR2: SGHVS, FQNEAQ. The CDR3 is 14 amino acids. Unmatched junction bases numbered 3, after V lost 1 base and J lost 6 bases. The CDR3 here is CASSLGQGALEQYF. As DNA, the CDR3 is TGTGCCAGCAGCTTAGGACAGGGGGCTCTCGAGCAGTACTTC.

Regarding this clonotype: The library was prepared for alpha chains; this beta chain is a stray read, so its frequency means little. The V call is TRBV4-3, the J call TRBJ2-5; 8 bases align to TRBD2. CDR3 size: 14 residues. V shed 0 bases, J shed 5 bases, and the junction held 2 bases outside the gene matches. The germline V gene has CDR1 LGHNA and CDR2 YSLEER. CDR3 sequence (DNA): TGCGCCAGCAGCCAAGACTCTAGCGGGGAGACCCAGTACTTC. Its translation: CASSQDSSGETQYF.

This clonotype is large (0.1 to 1%) within its sample. The library was designed around alpha chains, so this beta chain is a stray read whose abundance carries little weight. The rearrangement links TRBV6-6 to TRBJ2-3; 8 bases match TRBD1. Germline V gives CDR1 MNHNY, CDR2 SVGAGI (reference sequence). Trimming at V came to 11 bases and at J to 5 bases, leaving 9 bases not matched to a gene. The CDR3 has 13 residues. The CDR3 DNA follows: TGTGCCGGGGGGACAGGCAGGGAAGATACGCAGTATTTT. It translates to CAGGTGREDTQYF.

This clonotype is labeled medium-sized (0.01 to 0.1%). A library prepared for alpha chains yielded this beta chain as an off-target read; its size is of little meaning. The V and J genes are TRBV6-5 and TRBJ2-3, with 8 bases fitting TRBD1. The CDR3 runs 14 residues. Germline assignment: CDR1 MNHEY and CDR2 SVGAGI. Trimming removed 6 bases from V and 1 base from J; junction bases left unmatched: 3. CDR3 sequence: CASRDRDGTDTQYF. In nucleotides, the CDR3 is TGTGCCAGCAGGGACAGGGATGGCACAGATACGCAGTATTTT.

This clonotype is medium-sized (0.01 to 0.1%) by share. Since it is a stray read in a library aimed at alpha chains, this beta chain has a size that is not meaningful. The chain uses TRBV5-4 and TRBJ2-1, with 7 nucleotides matching TRBD1. Unmatched junction bases numbered 9, after V lost 0 bases and J lost 9 bases. From germline, CDR1 is SGHNT and CDR2 YYREEE (reference sequence). CDR3 length: 15 residues. For the CDR3, the DNA is TGTGCCAGCAGCTTGGCCTCACAGGGGTTGGTTGAGCAGTTCTTC. Translated: CASSLASQGLVEQFF.

Judged by abundance, this clonotype is medium-sized (0.01 to 0.1%). This beta chain is an off-target read within a library intended for alpha chains, so its frequency means little. This chain connects TRBV20-1 to TRBJ2-1; D perhaps matches TRBD2 (6 bases). Germline lookup yields CDR1 DFQATT and CDR2 SNEGSKA (reference sequence). There are 15 residues in the CDR3. Trimming pared 0 bases from V and 12 bases from J, leaving 21 bases between. The CDR3 nucleotides are TGCAGTGCTAGAGATATATACGGGACTCCTGGTGGGCAGTTCTTC. Translation gives CSARDIYGTPGGQFF.

Relative to its sample, this clonotype is large (0.1 to 1%). Because the library targeted alpha chains, this beta chain is an off-target read whose size means little. The J gene is TRBJ2-3, the V gene TRBV5-5; D not resolved. Germline V gene sequence: CDR1 SGHKS, CDR2 YYEKEE (reference sequence). The germline V and J ends were trimmed by 9 bases and 2 bases, with 13 bases remaining between them. This CDR3 has 13 residues. DNA for the CDR3: TGTGCCACATGTCCGGGTTACACAGATACGCAGTATTTT. Translation: CATCPGYTDTQYF.

This clonotype is large. Since it is a stray read in a library aimed at alpha chains, this beta chain has a size that is not meaningful. This chain uses TRBV10-1 with TRBJ2-1; D not certain. CDR3 length: 14 amino acids. V was shortened by 0 bases and J by 6 bases, with 9 bases between the two germline ends. Per the germline V gene, CDR1 is WNHNN and CDR2 is SYGVQD (reference sequence). The CDR3 DNA sequence: TGCGCCAGCAGTGAGTCCGGGTCCGCCAATGAGCAGTTCTTC. It is translated as CASSESGSANEQFF.

This clonotype is deemed medium-sized. A library prepared for alpha chains yielded this beta chain as an off-target read; its size is of little meaning. This chain uses TRBV9 with TRBJ2-5; 11 bases align to TRBD2. Trimming cost V 4 bases and J 7 bases; bases outside gene matches: 12. CDR3 length equals 16 residues. Germline values: CDR1 SGDLS, CDR2 YYNGEE. CDR3 nucleotide sequence: TGTGCCAGCAGCCCTGGGGTAGCGGGGGGGCGAGGGACCCAGTACTTC. Translation gives CASSPGVAGGRGTQYF.

This clonotype is medium-sized. Within a library made for alpha chains, this beta chain is off target, and its count is uninformative. The chain uses TRBV4-3 and TRBJ2-7; D tentatively reads TRBD1 or TRBD2 (5 bases each). Germline-derived CDR1 and CDR2 are LGHNA and YSLEER. Between the trimmed V and J ends, which lost 4 bases and 2 bases, there was a span of 15 bases. This CDR3 is 15 amino acids long. CDR3 loop: CASSPRGTEPYEQYF. The DNA for the CDR3 is TGCGCCAGCAGCCCTCGAGGGACGGAACCCTACGAGCAGTACTTC.

As for this clonotype: This beta chain lies outside the target of a library built for alpha chains; its clone size means little. The chain couples TRBV29-1 to TRBJ1-2, with D maybe TRBD1 (5 bases). Germline CDR1 is SQVTM and CDR2 is ANQGSEA. V was pared by 7 bases and J by 3 bases, with 18 bases between. The CDR3 is 14 amino acids. Here the CDR3 reads CSAQPRGFYYGYTF. CDR3 DNA sequence: TGCAGCGCTCAACCCCGGGGGTTCTACTATGGCTACACCTTC.

This clonotype occurred many times. The size of this beta chain means little, since it is a stray read in a library made for alpha chains. The rearrangement uses TRBV12-3 or TRBV12-4 and TRBJ2-5; TRBD2 matches at 9 bases. The V gene end was trimmed by 3 bases and the J gene end by 1 base; junction bases not matched to a gene: 3. The CDR3 is 15 residues long. The CDR3 protein is CASSFASGVQETQYF. The CDR3 nucleotides are TGTGCCAGCAGTTTCGCTAGCGGGGTCCAAGAGACCCAGTACTTC.

This clonotype was detected ten times or more. Within a library made for alpha chains, this beta chain is off target, and its count is uninformative. This chain joins TRBV11-3 and TRBJ2-1, with TRBD2 matching 12 bases. J lost 9 bases, V lost 0 bases, and 6 bases had no gene match. CDR1 is SGHNT, CDR2 YENEEA, per germline. This CDR3 has 16 residues. CDR3 sequence: CASSLDLTSGGREQFF. The CDR3 DNA reads TGTGCCAGCAGCTTAGATTTGACTAGCGGGGGCCGTGAGCAGTTCTTC.

Relative to its sample, this clonotype is medium-sized. An end of the junction differs from the germline gene, which may be a read error. This beta chain is off target for a library built for alpha chains, so its abundance means little. The chain links TRBV7-2 to TRBJ1-4; maybe TRBD1 (6 bases). Germline V gene data show CDR1 as SGHTA and CDR2 as FQGNSA. The CDR3 runs 12 residues. In DNA, the CDR3 is TGTGCCAGCAGCCTGAGGACAGAAGCCCCGGAGTTT. Protein sequence: CASSLRTEAPEF.

By its share, this clonotype is large. A library made for alpha chains picked up this beta chain off target, so its size means little. The V and J genes are TRBV7-2 and TRBJ2-1; TRBD2 matches at 8 bases. The J segment lost 8 bases and the V segment lost 3 bases, leaving 9 bases of the junction unmatched. The CDR3 extends over 15 amino acids. Germline values: CDR1 SGHTA, CDR2 FQGNSA. CDR3 sequence (DNA): TGTGCCAGCAGCTTCGCAAGCGGGGGCTTGGATGAGCAGTTCTTC. Translating it yields CASSFASGGLDEQFF. Full variable domain (remainder filled in from reference TRBV7-2 and TRBJ2-1): GAGVSQSPSNKVTEKGKDVELRCDPISGHTALYWYRQSLGQGLEFLIYFQGNSAPDKSGLPSDRFSAERTGGSVSTLTIQRTQQEDSAVYLCASSFASGGLDEQFFGPGTRLTVL.

This clonotype is termed medium-sized. This beta chain was picked up by a library intended for alpha chains and is off target, so its count carries little meaning. J is TRBJ1-4 and V is TRBV7-2; D is unclear. With 5 bases removed from V and 1 base from J, the gap between germline ends came to 14 bases. The CDR3 is 16 amino acids. CDR1 and CDR2 from the germline V gene are SGHTA and FQGNSA. This CDR3 is CASSRFPRGTNEKLFF. CDR3 DNA sequence: TGTGCCAGCAGCCGCTTCCCGCGGGGAACTAATGAAAAACTGTTTTTT.

A note on this clonotype: This beta chain appears as a stray read in a library generated for alpha chains; its size is not informative. The chain joins TRBV19 to TRBJ2-2, with 15 positions matching TRBD2. V gave up 7 bases and J gave up 0 bases; unmatched junction bases: 9. The CDR3 sequence is 19 residues long. Germline CDR1 reads LNHDA; CDR2 reads SQIVND (reference sequence). CDR3 nucleotide sequence: TGTGCCAGTACCCCAGCGGGACTAGCGGGGGGTACGAACACCGGGGAGCTGTTTTTT. Protein sequence: CASTPAGLAGGTNTGELFF.

This clonotype is categorized as large. Since the library was made to target alpha chains, this beta chain is a stray read and its abundance is not meaningful. This chain joins TRBV7-2 and TRBJ1-2; 8 nucleotides align to TRBD1. Germline CDR1 is SGHTA and CDR2 is FQGNSA. CDR3 size: 14 residues. After removal of 6 bases from V and 8 bases from J, the junction contained 11 bases not matched to a gene. The CDR3 DNA follows: TGTGCCAGCAGAGATGGACAGGGTGTTAGGGGCTACACCTTC. Amino acids: CASRDGQGVRGYTF.

This clonotype was observed once. This could be a read error, since a much larger clone is one nucleotide away. Little can be read into the size of this beta chain, an off-target read in a library designed for alpha chains. The genes are TRBV24-1 and TRBJ2-2; 10 bases match TRBD1. CDR3 length equals 16 residues. Germline V gene lookup returns CDR1 KGHDR and CDR2 SFDVKD. CDR3: CANSTRTGGNTGELFF. CDR3 nucleotides: TGTGCCAACAGTACGCGGACAGGGGGTAACACCGGGGAGCTGTTTTTT.

Judged by abundance, this clonotype is large (0.1 to 1%). The library was built for alpha chains, so this beta chain is an off-target read and its size means little. As DNA, the CDR3 is TGTGCCAGCAGTCAAACCGTCGCGGCCCCGAAAGAAGCTTTCTTT. Protein product: CASSQTVAAPKEAFF. V is TRBV14 and J is TRBJ1-1; the D is unclear. CDR1 SGHDN and CDR2 FVKESK come from the germline V gene. The CDR3 covers 15 residues. Trimming removed 6 bases at V and 8 bases at J, with 22 bases between.

This clonotype is categorized as large (0.1 to 1%). This beta chain slipped into a library made for alpha chains as a stray read, so its size is not meaningful. The chain carries TRBV7-8 and TRBJ2-5; D remains unclear. V lost 1 base, J lost 1 base, and 10 bases lay in between. Germline CDR1 reads SGHVS; CDR2 reads FQNEAQ. CDR3 size: 15 residues. Here the CDR3 DNA reads TGTGCCAGCAGCTTAGGCGACTTGTTCCAAGAGACCCAGTACTTC. It specifies CASSLGDLFQETQYF.

This clonotype has ten or more counts. This beta chain came through as a stray read in a library set up for alpha chains, and its size says little. V and J are TRBV20-1 and TRBJ2-2; tentative D call: TRBD1 (5 bases). Trimming pared 0 bases from V and 1 base from J, leaving 12 bases between. There are 16 residues in the CDR3. CDR1 and CDR2 (germline): DFQATT, SNEGSKA (reference sequence). The CDR3 DNA is TGCAGTGCTAGAGATGGGGCCAGGATGAACACCGGGGAGCTGTTTTTT. Translating it yields CSARDGARMNTGELFF.

In its sample, this clonotype is medium-sized. This beta chain is a stray read from a library made for alpha chains; its abundance is not meaningful. The chain couples TRBV2 to TRBJ1-1; D possibly corresponds to TRBD1 (5 bases). Looked up from germline, CDR1 is SNHLY and CDR2 is FYNNEI. V was trimmed by 6 bases and J by 2 bases, leaving 7 bases between them. The CDR3 sequence is 12 residues long. CDR3 region: CASRGTNTEAFF. DNA for the CDR3: TGTGCCAGCAGAGGGACCAACACTGAAGCTTTCTTT.

This clonotype has ten or more counts. This beta chain came through as a stray read in a library set up for alpha chains, and its size says little. The chain is built from TRBV20-1 and TRBJ2-3; 8 nucleotides match TRBD2. Germline trimming cut 0 bases from V and 10 bases from J; bases unmatched to any gene: 9. This CDR3 has 14 residues. Germline-derived CDR1 and CDR2 are DFQATT and SNEGSKA (reference sequence). The DNA for the CDR3 is TGCAGTGCTAGAGATCCCGGGGGGGCTACCGCGCAGTATTTT. Amino acid sequence: CSARDPGGATAQYF.

This clonotype was counted many times. A library made for alpha chains picked up this beta chain off target, so its size means little. The chain carries TRBV20-1 and TRBJ2-7; 10 bases agree with TRBD1. Trimming removed 4 bases from V and 2 bases from J; junction bases left unmatched: 8. Germline V gene data show CDR1 as DFQATT and CDR2 as SNEGSKA (reference sequence). The CDR3 covers 15 residues. DNA of the CDR3: TGCAGTGCTACCGGGGGACAGGGGTTACCCTACGAGCAGTACTTC. This translates into CSATGGQGLPYEQYF.

This clonotype was picked up many times. The library was built for alpha chains, so this beta chain is an off-target read and its size means little. The chain uses TRBV6-1 and TRBJ1-1; the D is unclear. V lost 0 bases and J 3 bases, leaving 8 bases between the germline ends. CDR3 length: 14 amino acids. The germline V gene encodes CDR1 MNHNS and CDR2 SASEGT. CDR3 in amino acids: CASSEAVEYTEAFF. The CDR3 nucleotides read TGTGCCAGCAGTGAAGCGGTGGAGTACACTGAAGCTTTCTTT.

By sample fraction, this clonotype is large (0.1 to 1%). The library was prepared for alpha chains; this beta chain is a stray read, so its frequency means little. The V gene is TRBV5-1, the J gene TRBJ2-1; D is possibly TRBD2 (6 bases). V lost 4 bases, J lost 0 bases, and 17 bases lay in between. The CDR3 extends over 17 amino acids. Germline CDR1 reads SGHRS; CDR2 reads YFSETQ. The CDR3 coding sequence is TGCGCCAGCAGCCCGCAACCAGCGGGCAGCTCCTACAATGAGCAGTTCTTC. Its protein product is CASSPQPAGSSYNEQFF. Drawing the rest from reference TRBV5-1 and TRBJ2-1, the complete variable domain is KAGVTQTPRYLIKTRGQQVTLSCSPISGHRSVSWYQQTPGQGLQFLFEYFSETQRNKGNFPGRFSGRQFSNSRSEMNVSTLELGDSALYLCASSPQPAGSSYNEQFFGPGTRLTVL.

With respect to this clonotype: An end of the junction differs from the germline gene, which may be a read error. A library prepared for alpha chains yielded this beta chain as an off-target read; its size is of little meaning. This chain connects TRBV5-6 to TRBJ2-6, with 8 bases that match TRBD1. Germline assignment: CDR1 SGHDT and CDR2 YYEEEE. The CDR3 runs to 17 residues. DNA for the CDR3: TGTGCCAGCAGCGGACAGGGAGACTTCTCTGGGGCCATCGTCCTGACTTTC. Amino acid sequence: CASSGQGDFSGAIVLTF.